These 26 T cell receptor beta chains share one sample of origin, sequenced in a study of spatial heterogeneity in lung cancer. Noted time point: sample taken at primary tumor resection. TCRdb re-called the 5' RACE reads through MiXCR, storing one row per CDR3 protein. The profile covers about 12,000 distinct CDR3 sequences, with 5% to 6.5% appearing a single time and 36% taken by the ten largest. Antigens for these TCRs are unknown. General observations from the study: Counts of expanded alpha and beta TCRs within tumors tracked the tumor nonsynonymous mutation count.

The sequenced sample was lung tumor tissue, obtained at surgery. Every receptor here comes from a male donor with early-stage non-small cell lung cancer.

This clonotype was counted ten times or more. J is TRBJ2-6 and V is TRBV24-1; the D gene is possibly TRBD2 (6 bases). The CDR3 sequence is 18 residues long. Germline CDR1 and CDR2: KGHDR and SFDVKD. The V end lost 5 bases, the J end lost 2 bases, and 18 bases lay between the germline ends. CDR3 loop: CATSAPWGVSTGANVLTF. As DNA, the CDR3 is TGTGCCACCAGTGCCCCGTGGGGGGTCTCAACTGGGGCCAACGTCCTGACTTTC.

For the CDR3, the DNA is TGTGCCAGCTCACAGGAGGGTGCCAAAAACATTCAGTACTTC. This codes for CASSQEGAKNIQYF. This chain uses TRBV18 with TRBJ2-4; TRBD2 might be the D (6 bases). The CDR3 consists of 14 residues. V dropped 4 bases and J dropped 1 base, with 8 bases sitting between them. Germline V gives CDR1 KGHSH, CDR2 LQKENI.

This clonotype has at least ten counts. The gene calls are TRBV12-3 or TRBV12-4 and TRBJ2-1; D is unclear. Between the trimmed V and J ends, which lost 1 base and 7 bases, there was a span of 11 bases. This CDR3 contains 14 residues. CDR3 sequence: CASSLVLVGNEQFF. CDR3 in DNA: TGTGCCAGCAGTTTAGTCCTAGTAGGTAATGAGCAGTTCTTC.

This clonotype showed up many times. This rearrangement joins TRBV12-3 or TRBV12-4 to TRBJ1-1; TRBD1 is a possible D gene (5 bases). CDR3 size: 15 residues. Trimming removed 5 bases at V and 2 bases at J, with 15 bases between. CDR3 in DNA: TGTGCCAGCAGTCCCCCTCTGACAGCTAACACTGAAGCTTTCTTT. Amino acids: CASSPPLTANTEAFF.

This clonotype was counted ten times or more. The V gene is TRBV6-6, the J gene TRBJ2-7; the D call may be TRBD1 or TRBD2 (5 bases each). The CDR3 consists of 13 residues. The V gene lost 4 bases and the J gene lost 0 bases, with 7 bases spanning the gap. CDR1 is MNHNY, CDR2 SVGAGI, per germline (reference sequence). The CDR3 spells CASSSGTSYEQYV. Written as DNA, the CDR3 is TGTGCCAGCAGTTCGGGGACCTCCTACGAGCAGTACGTC.

At least ten counts were recorded for this clonotype. The chain has TRBV20-1 and TRBJ2-1, with TRBD2 identical over 8 bases. The CDR3 is 14 amino acids. The germline CDR1 and CDR2 sequences are DFQATT and SNEGSKA (reference sequence). J lost 0 bases, V lost 6 bases, and 4 bases had no gene match. The CDR3 here is CSAISGASYNEQFF. The CDR3 DNA reads TGCAGTGCCATTAGCGGGGCCTCCTACAATGAGCAGTTCTTC.

This rearrangement joins TRBV20-1 to TRBJ2-3; TRBD1 matches 8 bases. Germline lookup yields CDR1 DFQATT and CDR2 SNEGSKA (reference sequence). The CDR3 length is 12 residues. The junction had 5 bases not matched to a gene; V was cut back by 8 bases and J by 4 bases. DNA for the CDR3: TGCAGTTGGACAGGGCTAGCAGATACGCAGTATTTT. Translating gives CSWTGLADTQYF.

In its sample, this clonotype was seen many times. The J gene is TRBJ2-7, the V gene TRBV6-2 or TRBV6-3, with D perhaps matching TRBD2 (6 bases). V was trimmed by 6 bases and J by 2 bases, leaving 11 bases between them. The CDR3 length is 13 residues. Germline loops: CDR1 MNHEY, CDR2 SVGEGT. In DNA, the CDR3 is TGTGCCAGCAGAAGGGGACTCGCCTACGAGCAGTACGTC. Translated, it gives CASRRGLAYEQYV.

This clonotype was picked up many times. This rearrangement joins TRBV7-2 to TRBJ2-5; 8 bases are shared with TRBD2. Unmatched junction bases numbered 5, after V lost 1 base and J lost 1 base. Germline V gives CDR1 SGHTA, CDR2 FQGNSA. CDR3 size: 16 residues. The CDR3 sequence is CASSLGVLAAQETQYF. CDR3 bases: TGTGCCAGCAGCTTAGGGGTACTAGCGGCCCAAGAGACCCAGTACTTC.

In this sample, this clonotype turned up many times. The CDR3 here is CASTQGGSNQPQHF. As DNA, the CDR3 is TGTGCCAGCACACAAGGGGGGAGCAATCAGCCCCAGCATTTT. The chain is built from TRBV28 and TRBJ1-5, with D possibly matching TRBD1 (6 bases). Germline V gene data show CDR1 as MDHEN and CDR2 as SYDVKM. With 7 bases removed from V and 1 base from J, the gap between germline ends came to 11 bases. This CDR3 has 14 residues.

This clonotype was seen ten or more times. The chain carries TRBV25-1 and TRBJ1-2; D is uncertain. Trimming took off 2 bases at V and 8 bases at J, with 12 bases between the two ends. This CDR3 is built from 13 residues. CDR1 and CDR2 from the germline V gene are MGHDK and SYGVNS. In DNA, the CDR3 is TGTGCCAGCAGTGAAAGGTCGACTAGCGGCTACACCTTC. Amino acids: CASSERSTSGYTF.

At least ten counts were recorded for this clonotype. This chain joins TRBV4-3 and TRBJ2-1; D may be TRBD1 (5 bases). The CDR3 covers 15 residues. CDR1 LGHNA and CDR2 YSLEER come from the germline V gene. V dropped 1 base and J dropped 7 bases, with 14 bases sitting between them. CDR3 in amino acids: CASSQGTGHANEQFF. The CDR3 DNA reads TGCGCCAGCAGCCAAGGAACTGGACACGCGAATGAGCAGTTCTTC.

Many counts were recorded for this clonotype. The CDR3 DNA follows: TGTGCCAGCAGCCCGACAGGGTTGAACTATGGCTACACCTTC. It is translated as CASSPTGLNYGYTF. This chain joins TRBV7-2 and TRBJ1-2, with 7 bases matching TRBD1. Per germline, CDR1 SGHTA and CDR2 FQGNSA. The CDR3 runs 14 residues. J gave up 2 bases and V 5 bases, and 5 bases lay outside the gene matches.

This clonotype was seen repeatedly, ten times or more. The chain couples TRBV6-1 to TRBJ1-5; D ambiguous. This CDR3 contains 14 residues. Per the germline V gene, CDR1 is MNHNS and CDR2 is SASEGT. Trimming left V 1 base short and J 1 base short, with 5 bases between. In DNA, the CDR3 is TGTGCCAGCAGTGAAGGATGGAGCAATCAGCCCCAGCATTTT. It translates to CASSEGWSNQPQHF.

This clonotype was seen many times. At one boundary the junction diverges from the germline segment, which might be a read error. V and J are TRBV27 and TRBJ2-1, with 9 bases matching TRBD2. The length of the CDR3 is 14 residues. Germline values: CDR1 MNHEY, CDR2 SMNVEV (reference sequence). CDR3 nucleotides: TGTGCCAGCAGTCCCGGGACTAGCTACAGTGAGCAGTTCTTC. Amino acid sequence: CASSPGTSYSEQFF.

This clonotype was observed many times. V gene TRBV7-9 combines with J gene TRBJ1-3; D is ambiguous. V was clipped by 8 bases and J by 1 base, with 12 bases between them. Germline values: CDR1 SEHNR, CDR2 FQNEAQ (reference sequence). The CDR3 runs to 14 residues. The CDR3 coding sequence is TGTGCCAGCGAAAGGGTGGAATCTGGAAACACCATATATTTT. This translates into CASERVESGNTIYF. The complete variable domain, with remaining parts taken from reference TRBV7-9 and TRBJ1-3, reads DTGVSQNPRHKITKRGQNVTFRCDPISEHNRLYWYRQTLGQGPEFLTYFQNEAQLEKSRLLSDRFSAERPKGSFSTLEIQRTEQGDSAMYLCASERVESGNTIYFGEGSWLTVV.

This clonotype has ten or more counts. The chain combines TRBV11-2 with TRBJ2-1; D ambiguous. The germline gives CDR1 SGHAT, CDR2 FQNNGV. The CDR3 contains 13 residues. The V gene lost 7 bases and the J gene lost 4 bases, with 11 bases spanning the gap. CDR3 region: CASTLGVYNEQFF. The CDR3 DNA reads as TGTGCCAGCACCCTCGGAGTATACAATGAGCAGTTCTTC.

Ten or more counts support this clonotype. The rearrangement joins TRBV12-3 or TRBV12-4 to TRBJ2-5; TRBD1 matches 8 bases. V trimming: 7 bases; J trimming: 2 bases; junction bases outside the gene matches: 6. The length of the CDR3 is 14 residues. The CDR3 loop reads CASTTGQGQETQYF. Here the CDR3 DNA reads TGTGCCAGCACAACCGGACAGGGACAAGAGACCCAGTACTTC.

Ten or more counts support this clonotype. V is TRBV7-2 and J is TRBJ1-3, with D possibly being TRBD1 (5 bases). CDR1 and CDR2 from the germline V gene are SGHTA and FQGNSA. Trimming stripped 2 bases from V and 0 bases from J, with 8 bases between. This CDR3 is built from 15 residues. This CDR3 is CASSLTGLSGNTIYF. CDR3 in DNA: TGTGCCAGCAGCTTAACAGGCCTCTCTGGAAACACCATATATTTT.

This clonotype was detected many times. The V and J genes are TRBV12-3 or TRBV12-4 and TRBJ1-4, with a possible D match to TRBD1 (6 bases). V gave up 5 bases and J gave up 5 bases, with 12 bases separating them. CDR3 length: 14 residues. The CDR3 bases are TGTGCCAGCAGTGACCCGGGACACAATGAAAAACTGTTTTTT. This translates into CASSDPGHNEKLFF.

This clonotype was seen at least ten times. The gene calls are TRBV12-3 or TRBV12-4 and TRBJ2-6, with unresolved D. With 5 bases removed from V and 2 bases from J, the gap between germline ends came to 7 bases. This CDR3 has 14 amino acids. The DNA of the CDR3 is TGTGCCAGCAGTCTAGGGCCTGGGGCCAACGTCCTGACTTTC. Encoded protein: CASSLGPGANVLTF.

This clonotype occurred many times. V and J are TRBV18 and TRBJ1-4, with 9 bases identical to TRBD1. The germline V gene has CDR1 KGHSH and CDR2 LQKENI. Trimming cost V 4 bases and J 16 bases; bases outside gene matches: 7. The CDR3 extends over 12 amino acids. Here the CDR3 DNA reads TGTGCCAGCTCACGCCCGGGACAGGGAAGGTTTTTT. Its translation is CASSRPGQGRFF.

At least ten counts were recorded for this clonotype. The rearrangement links TRBV7-3 to TRBJ2-1, with D perhaps TRBD1 (6 bases). The CDR3 is 14 amino acids. Germline assignment: CDR1 SGHTA and CDR2 FQGTGA. Trimming took off 4 bases at V and 4 bases at J, with 11 bases between the two ends. The CDR3 here is CASSSNRDYNEQFF. In DNA, the CDR3 is TGTGCCAGCAGCTCCAACAGGGATTACAATGAGCAGTTCTTC.

This clonotype was counted at least ten times. The genes are TRBV10-3 and TRBJ1-6, with 7 bases lining up with TRBD1. The CDR3 totals 15 residues. Germline CDR1 reads ENHRY; CDR2 reads SYGVKD. J gave up 1 base and V 6 bases, and 3 bases lay outside the gene matches. As DNA, the CDR3 is TGTGCCATCAGAGAACAGGGGTCCTATAATTCACCCCTCCACTTT. It codes for CAIREQGSYNSPLHF.

J is TRBJ2-7 and V is TRBV28, with 14 positions matching TRBD2. J gave up 4 bases and V 5 bases, and 7 bases lay outside the gene matches. The CDR3 runs 16 residues. CDR1 is MDHEN, CDR2 SYDVKM, per germline. The CDR3 is CASSTSTSGRVYEQYV. CDR3 in DNA: TGTGCCAGCAGTACATCGACTAGCGGGAGGGTGTACGAGCAGTACGTC.

This clonotype was counted at least ten times. In nucleotides, the CDR3 is TGTGCCAGCAGCTTAACGATTAGCGCTGAGCAGTTCTTC. The encoded protein is CASSLTISAEQFF. The chain links TRBV7-3 to TRBJ2-1; D is possibly TRBD2 (5 bases). Germline V lookup: CDR1 SGHTA, CDR2 FQGTGA. The CDR3 covers 13 residues. V gave up 0 bases and J gave up 9 bases, with 9 bases separating them.